These T cell receptor beta chains were read from a single sample in a study of cytomegalovirus exposure and HLA in healthy donors. Assay: immunoSEQ multiplex PCR; the TCRdb copy retains only in-frame clones and omits some. The sample lists about 170,000 clones; under 80% were seen once. Sequencing was carried out using PBMCs. The receptors stem from a female donor in good health and CMV-seronegative. CDR3s include the opening cysteine and the closing phenylalanine or tryptophan. The D gene is left open where the match is weak. A row's size may be missing; if present it is once, few, many or a size class.

TRBV29-1	TRBJ2-2	NA	many	CSVEWANTGELFF	TGCAGCGTTGAGTGGGCAAACACCGGGGAGCTGTTTTTT
TRBV6-1	TRBJ1-1	NA	NA	CASTRQGTEAFF	TGTGCCAGCACGCGGCAGGGAACTGAAGCTTTCTTT
TRBV9	TRBJ2-7	TRBD2	NA	CASSVDPSGSQGEQYF	TGTGCCAGCAGCGTAGACCCTAGCGGGAGTCAGGGCGAGCAGTACTTC
TRBV4-1	TRBJ2-5	TRBD2	NA	CASSRTSGVLSETQYF	TGCGCCAGCAGCCGGACTAGCGGGGTCCTATCAGAGACCCAGTACTTC
TRBV30	TRBJ2-6	NA	few	CAWVTGAFSGANVLTF	TGTGCCTGGGTGACAGGCGCGTTCTCTGGGGCCAACGTCCTGACTTTC
TRBV9	TRBJ1-2	NA	NA	CASGASGAPFYGYTF	TGTGCCAGCGGCGCCTCAGGGGCCCCTTTCTATGGCTACACCTTC
TRBV15	TRBJ2-1	NA	once	CATSASRYNEQFF	TGTGCCACCAGCGCTAGCCGATACAATGAGCAGTTCTTC
TRBV5-1	TRBJ2-7	NA	NA	CASSLLSNSYEQYF	TGCGCCAGCAGCTTGTTGTCAAATTCCTACGAGCAGTACTTC
TRBV29-1	TRBJ1-1	TRBD1	NA	CSVGGTGGWTEAFF	TGCAGCGTTGGTGGGACAGGGGGTTGGACTGAAGCTTTCTTT
TRBV30	TRBJ1-2	TRBD1	few	CAWSAWTGEGYTF	TGTGCCTGGAGTGCCTGGACAGGGGAGGGCTACACCTTC
TRBV2	TRBJ1-5	NA	few	CASSEGGGQPQHF	TGTGCCAGCAGTGAAGGGGGCGGTCAGCCCCAGCATTTT
TRBV27	TRBJ1-2	NA	NA	CASSRDSPGYTF	TGTGCCAGCAGCAGGGATTCACCTGGCTACACCTTC
TRBV19	TRBJ1-2	TRBD1	NA	CASSIGARGLNGYTF	TGTGCCAGTAGTATTGGTGCCAGGGGGCTTAATGGCTACACCTTC
TRBV19	TRBJ1-2	TRBD1	NA	CASSMGQGYGYTF	TGTGCCAGTAGTATGGGACAGGGGTATGGCTACACCTTC
TRBV11-3	TRBJ2-2	NA	NA	CASSLVMTGELFF	TGTGCCAGCAGCTTAGTTATGACCGGGGAGCTGTTTTTT
TRBV7-9	TRBJ1-1	NA	NA	CASSRSNTEAFF	TGTGCCAGCAGCCGGAGTAACACTGAAGCTTTCTTT
TRBV7-9	TRBJ2-7	TRBD2	NA	CASSFAGLASEQYF	TGTGCCAGCAGCTTTGCCGGACTAGCATCCGAGCAGTACTTC
TRBV6-5	TRBJ2-2	TRBD1	NA	CASSRDRDTGELFF	TGTGCCAGCAGTCGGGACAGGGACACCGGGGAGCTGTTTTTT
TRBV2	TRBJ2-1	NA	NA	CASSPQLGAYNEQFF	TGTGCCAGCAGTCCCCAGTTGGGCGCCTACAATGAGCAGTTCTTC
TRBV6-5	TRBJ2-5	TRBD2	NA	CASSYLKTSRETQYF	TGTGCCAGCAGTTACTTGAAGACTAGCCGGGAGACCCAGTACTTC
TRBV6-5	TRBJ2-7	TRBD1	NA	CASSRDREIYEQYF	TGTGCCAGCAGTCGGGACAGGGAGATTTACGAGCAGTACTTC
TRBV2	TRBJ1-2	NA	NA	CASSGRSNSNYGYTF	TGTGCCAGCAGTGGGCGGTCCAACTCTAACTATGGCTACACCTTC
TRBV18	TRBJ2-2	NA	NA	CASSAQAYTNTGELFF	TGTGCCAGCTCCGCCCAAGCGTACACGAACACCGGGGAGCTGTTTTTT
TRBV6-4	TRBJ2-1	TRBD2	NA	CASSDSREGNEQFF	TGTGCCAGCAGTGACTCCCGGGAGGGCAATGAGCAGTTCTTC